This T cell receptor (beta chain) was recorded in a study of OX40 agonist ivuxolimab in advanced cancers. CDR1 SGHVS and CDR2 FQNEAQ come from the germline V gene. CDR3 length: 17 residues. Points on this clone: What it binds is not known.

A history of autoimmune disease or systemic immunosuppression excluded patients. Study results and caveats: What antigens the expanded peripheral T cells recognized was never established.

TCRdb keeps only in-frame clones here, not all; method: immunoSEQ multiplex PCR. Of tens of thousands of clones in the sample, 84% are singletons; the top ten hold roughly a sixth. This chain connects TRBV7-8 to TRBJ2-5, with 9 bases identical to TRBD2. With the DNA end fitting TRBJ2-7 better, the J assignment may be wrong. This TCR derives from an adult with an advanced solid tumor such as melanoma, head and neck, liver or kidney cancer. The sequenced sample was CD4+ or CD8+ T cells sorted from blood, obtained in a trial of the OX40 agonist ivuxolimab. DNA for the CDR3: TGTGCCAGCAGCTTAGCGTTAGCGGGGGCAAGGGACTACGAGCAGTACTTC. It codes for CASSLALAGARDYEQYF.